The TCR beta chain under discussion was sequenced for a study of shared clonotypes between healthy human individuals. V lost 1 base to trimming and J lost 5 bases; unmatched junction nucleotides: 8. The CDR3 is made up of 16 amino acids. Germline V gives CDR1 MGHRA, CDR2 YSYEKL. Profiled with immunoSEQ multiplex PCR; TCRdb holds only in-frame clones, not every one. This repertoire shows around 370,000 clones, around 96% found once; its top ten account for about 0.32%. This chain links TRBV4-1 with TRBJ2-5, with 9 positions matching TRBD2. Sequencing was performed on memory CD8+ T cells sorted from blood. Subset noted: CD45RO+ cells pooled with CCR7-negative TemRA cells. The receptor was isolated from a man aged 25-40 years in good health. The DNA of the CDR3 is TGCGCCAGCAGCCAAGGCCCGACTAGCGGTCACGAGACCCAGTACTTC. It encodes CASSQGPTSGHETQYF.